This TCR beta chain emerged from a study of somatic mutations in cytotoxic T cells in rheumatoid arthritis (dated by TCRdb to 2016 to 2017). Regarding the study in general: Before any treatment started and right after they were diagnosed, patients gave peripheral blood samples (approximately 33 ml EDTA). Median age was essentially the same in the patient group and the control group. TCRB deep sequencing covered 50 to 75 patients with rheumatoid arthritis along with around 22 healthy controls. Whether expanded CD8+ T-cell clones in untreated, newly diagnosed rheumatoid arthritis carry somatic mutations was the study question, and clonality was characterized with TCRB deep sequencing. Some T-cell populations stained with V beta antibodies were sorted by flow on a FACSAria II or Sony SH800 to nearly 100% purity, with sorted V beta1+ cells additionally subjected to TCRB sequencing. Broad study findings and their caveats: It was unknown which antigens the expanded CD8+ clones targeted, and their absence from virus-specific databases did not exclude viral specificity. In about an eighth of the roughly 60 patients the largest CD8+ clone exceeded 20% of CD8+ cells, and several identical CD8+ TCRB sequences were shared between blood and synovial fluid. The finding that TRBV07 was slightly underrepresented in patients was left unadjusted for multiple comparisons. An increase of CD8+ clonality with age was seen in patients (Spearman r ≈ 0.49) but not in healthy controls. There was no significant difference in CD8+ T-cell clonality between rheumatoid arthritis patients and age-matched healthy controls.

The CDR3 starts with the cysteine, ends with the phenylalanine, and has 16 residues. Here the CDR3 DNA is all that survives: 48 bases in frame from base 1. Deletion took 4 bases off V and 6 bases off J, with a span of 20 bases between the germline ends. The germline V gene encodes CDR1 MNHNY and CDR2 SVGAGI (reference sequence). The sample holds one count of this clone. Its recognized antigen is unknown. Per-nucleotide qualities are absent, and no much larger clonotype sits a single base away. Positive magnetic bead selection on an AutoMACS was used to isolate CD4+ and CD8+ cells, with flow cytometry used to check purity. A TCR V beta antibody panel was used in flow cytometry to screen first for clonal expansions, which were then characterized by TCRB deep sequencing of sorted CD8+ fractions. Ficoll-Paque PLUS density gradient separation was used to isolate peripheral blood mononuclear cells. Using Nucleospin Tissue or Tissue XS kits, DNA was extracted from CD4-enriched, CD8-enriched or PBMC samples, with quantification by a Qubit 2.0 fluorometer.

Sequencing of TCRB CDR3 was done on genomic DNA with the immunoSEQ assay. From the authors' description of their analysis: Only a few patient CD8+ clones larger than 1% matched published virus-specific TCRB sequences when compared against them. Nothing other than productive TCRB rearrangements was included in the analyses. Clonality was calculated as a Shannon entropy-based productive clonality index, and a clone was defined by a unique TCRB CDR3 sequence. Repertoire overlap between two samples was calculated from the template counts of each clone relative to total templates per sample. V-gene usage from TCRB sequencing and V-gene usage measured by flow cytometry were correlated (Spearman r of about 0.56). TCRdb mirrors the immuneACCESS table, restricted to in-frame sequences. Some clones are absent from its copies; in checked studies, under half trace to an unresolved V gene, and the reason for the others is unknown. V, J and clone size derive from that table, while D and trimming were established from the DNA sequence. In all, the sample holds roughly 13,000 clones, and 77% of those were seen once. The leading ten clones occupy around a sixth of the sample.

The sequence links TRBV6-6 to TRBJ2-3; the D gene lacks a confident call. The sample taken for sequencing was CD8+ T cells sorted from blood. The sequence was obtained from an adult with rheumatoid arthritis. This receptor has the CDR3 CASSLATVTVLDTQYF. The nucleotides read TGTGCCAGCAGTTTGGCTACAGTTACGGTTTTGGATACGCAGTATTTT.